The 25 T cell receptor beta chains below were found in one sample sequenced in a study of CD8 T cells in Susac syndrome. When the RNA was reverse transcribed, random hexamers were used with an input of roughly 0.45 to 1 ug. TCRdb reprocessed the immunoSEQ multiplex PCR reads via MiXCR and lists one record per CDR3 protein. In the table there are roughly 190,000 distinct CDR3 sequences, about 95% of which are singletons. Sequenced sample: CD4+ T cells from PBMCs. These receptors came from a human donor in good health.

The rearrangement links TRBV20-1 to TRBJ2-1; 10 nucleotides line up with TRBD2. This CDR3 region has 14 residues. The germline V gene encodes CDR1 DFQATT and CDR2 SNEGSKA (reference sequence). V shed 6 bases, J shed 7 bases, and the junction held 9 bases outside the gene matches. CDR3: CSARWGLARNEQFF. CDR3 nucleotides: TGCAGTGCGAGATGGGGACTAGCGAGAAATGAGCAGTTCTTC.

The V call is TRBV20-1, the J call TRBJ2-5; D gene ambiguous. The V gene lost 1 base and the J gene lost 1 base, with 4 bases spanning the gap. Per the germline V gene, CDR1 is DFQATT and CDR2 is SNEGSKA (reference sequence). The CDR3 covers 12 residues. CDR3 region: CSARGRQETQYF. The CDR3 region has the DNA TGCAGTGCTAGAGGTCGCCAAGAGACCCAGTACTTC.

The rearrangement uses TRBV14 and TRBJ2-7, with 8 bases matching TRBD1. The length of the CDR3 is 16 residues. The germline gives CDR1 SGHDN, CDR2 FVKESK. The V gene end was trimmed by 1 base and the J gene end by 0 bases; junction bases not matched to a gene: 5. The CDR3 is CASSQGIGQGSYEQYF. CDR3 in DNA: TGTGCCAGCAGCCAAGGCATCGGACAGGGCTCCTACGAGCAGTACTTC.

The chain joins TRBV29-1 to TRBJ2-2, with D uncertain. This CDR3 is 12 amino acids long. The germline V gene has CDR1 SQVTM and CDR2 ANQGSEA. The V end lost 5 bases, the J end lost 8 bases, and 12 bases lay between the germline ends. CDR3 loop: CSVLKPTGELFF. DNA for the CDR3: TGCAGCGTTCTGAAACCCACTGGGGAGCTGTTTTTT.

V and J are TRBV20-1 and TRBJ2-7; TRBD1 matches 8 bases. The CDR3 is made up of 13 amino acids. V dropped 3 bases and J dropped 0; count of bases not matched to a gene: 1. Germline CDR1 DFQATT, CDR2 SNEGSKA (reference sequence). CDR3 protein: CSASTGGSYEQYF. CDR3 nucleotide sequence: TGCAGTGCTAGTACAGGGGGCTCCTACGAGCAGTACTTC.

The chain recombines TRBV28 with TRBJ1-5, with 7 positions matching TRBD1. V gave up 2 bases and J gave up 5 bases; unmatched junction bases: 3. The CDR3 is made up of 14 amino acids. The germline V gene has CDR1 MDHEN and CDR2 SYDVKM. The CDR3 DNA is TGTGCCAGCAGTTTAGGACAGGTCGATCAGCCCCAGCATTTT. This encodes CASSLGQVDQPQHF.

The rearrangement links TRBV7-9 to TRBJ1-4; TRBD1 might be the D (5 bases). Germline CDR1 SEHNR, CDR2 FQNEAQ (reference sequence). Trimming removed 3 bases at V and 8 bases at J, with 13 bases between. This CDR3 contains 14 residues. The CDR3 DNA sequence: TGTGCCAGCAGCTTTCGAGGGGTCGCAGAAAAACTGTTTTTT. Amino acid sequence: CASSFRGVAEKLFF.

The chain employs TRBV6-2 or TRBV6-3 and TRBJ1-1; D not certain. With 3 bases removed from V and 4 bases from J, the gap between germline ends came to 6 bases. CDR3 length: 12 amino acids. Germline V CDR1 and CDR2: MNHEY, SVGEGT. The CDR3 DNA is TGTGCCAGCAGTTATAAGATCACTGAAGCTTTCTTT. Translated: CASSYKITEAFF.

The chain has TRBV29-1 and TRBJ2-1, with 10 bases fitting TRBD1. V gave up 4 bases and J gave up 9 bases; unmatched junction bases: 12. Germline-derived CDR1 and CDR2 are SQVTM and ANQGSEA. CDR3 length: 15 amino acids. CDR3 bases: TGCAGCGTTGTCGAGTGGGACAGGGGTTTTACTGAGCAGTTCTTC. Translated, it gives CSVVEWDRGFTEQFF.

This clonotype was seen more than once but under ten times. The chain couples TRBV27 to TRBJ2-1; 14 nucleotides line up with TRBD2. Germline lookup yields CDR1 MNHEY and CDR2 SMNVEV (reference sequence). V lost 4 bases to trimming and J lost 6 bases; unmatched junction nucleotides: 2. The CDR3 is 15 amino acids. The CDR3 reads CASSSGTSGSNEQFF. The CDR3 DNA is TGTGCCAGCAGTTCCGGGACTAGCGGGAGCAATGAGCAGTTCTTC.

This clonotype was recorded only once. The V gene is TRBV9, the J gene TRBJ2-7; TRBD2 is a possible D gene (6 bases). There are 15 residues in the CDR3. The germline V gene encodes CDR1 SGDLS and CDR2 YYNGEE. The V and J ends lost 2 bases and 2 bases respectively, with 14 bases between them. The CDR3 reads CASSVQAEGPYEQYF. CDR3 DNA: TGTGCCAGCAGCGTTCAAGCGGAGGGTCCCTACGAGCAGTACTTC. The whole variable domain, remainder taken from reference TRBV9 and TRBJ2-7, is DSGVTQTPKHLITATGQRVTLRCSPRSGDLSVYWYQQSLDQGLQFLIQYYNGEERAKGNILERFSAQQFPDLHSELNLSSLELGDSALYFCASSVQAEGPYEQYFGPGTRLTVT.

This clonotype was recorded once. The chain has TRBV20-1 and TRBJ2-7; 8 bases agree with TRBD2. CDR3 size: 13 residues. Germline CDR1 reads DFQATT; CDR2 reads SNEGSKA (reference sequence). Trimming cost V 6 bases and J 3 bases; bases outside gene matches: 7. The DNA of the CDR3 is TGCAGTGCCCGCCCAAGCGGGAGCTACGAGCAGTACTTC. Protein product: CSARPSGSYEQYF.

CDR3 in amino acids: CASRLWTSGSGEQYF. CDR3 nucleotide sequence: TGTGCCAGCCGCTTATGGACTAGCGGGAGCGGGGAGCAGTACTTC. J is TRBJ2-7 and V is TRBV6-5; 13 bases match TRBD2. J was trimmed by 7 bases and V by 8 bases; bases with no gene match: 11. This CDR3 has 15 amino acids. CDR1 and CDR2 (germline): MNHEY, SVGAGI.

The genes are TRBV14 and TRBJ2-2; the D is unclear. Germline CDR1 reads SGHDN; CDR2 reads FVKESK. The CDR3 contains 15 residues. Trimming removed 2 bases from V and 3 bases from J, with 10 bases in between. The CDR3 DNA reads TGTGCCAGCAGCCAACTACCGGCCTACACCGGGGAGCTGTTTTTT. It codes for CASSQLPAYTGELFF.

J is TRBJ2-3 and V is TRBV12-3 or TRBV12-4; weak D call: TRBD2 (5 bases). Trimming took 5 bases from V and 0 from J, leaving 18 bases between them. CDR3 length: 17 amino acids. CDR3 protein: CASSPGERRSSTDTQYF. CDR3 in DNA: TGTGCCAGCAGTCCTGGGGAGAGGCGGTCTAGCACAGATACGCAGTATTTT.

The chain uses TRBV27 and TRBJ2-7; D unclear. The CDR3 length is 13 residues. CDR1 is MNHEY and CDR2 is SMNVEV in the germline V gene (reference sequence). The V and J ends lost 8 bases and 0 bases respectively, with 11 bases between them. The CDR3 sequence is CASGEDGSYEQYF. The CDR3, as DNA: TGTGCCAGCGGCGAGGATGGCTCCTACGAGCAGTACTTC.

The CDR3 DNA sequence: TGCAGCGTTGCGGCTAGCGGGAGTTGGTCCTACAATGAGCAGTTCTTC. It encodes CSVAASGSWSYNEQFF. This sequence joins TRBV29-1 and TRBJ2-1, with 10 bases that match TRBD2. Germline loops: CDR1 SQVTM, CDR2 ANQGSEA. V gave up 4 bases and J gave up 1 base; unmatched junction bases: 7. The CDR3 loop spans 16 amino acids.

V gene TRBV2 combines with J gene TRBJ1-5; D remains ambiguous. Trimming stripped 7 bases from V and 0 bases from J, with 7 bases between. Germline lookup yields CDR1 SNHLY and CDR2 FYNNEI. This CDR3 spans 13 amino acids. The CDR3 DNA reads TGTGCCAGCATGATGGCTAGCAATCAGCCCCAGCATTTT. It is translated as CASMMASNQPQHF.

The gene calls are TRBV29-1 and TRBJ1-1; 8 bases map to TRBD1. Germline V gene sequence: CDR1 SQVTM, CDR2 ANQGSEA. The V segment lost 7 bases and the J segment 0 bases; nucleotides outside the gene matches: 4. The CDR3 has 13 amino acids. The CDR3 coding sequence is TGCAGCGGAAGACAGGGGATGAACACTGAAGCTTTCTTT. It encodes CSGRQGMNTEAFF.

The DNA for the CDR3 is TGTGCCACCAGCCGGGACAGCTCCTACAATGAGCAGTTCTTC. As protein: CATSRDSSYNEQFF. The chain combines TRBV24-1 with TRBJ2-1, with TRBD1 matching over 7 bases. V was clipped by 7 bases and J by 0 bases; unmatched bases: 2. This CDR3 is 14 amino acids long. Germline V gene data show CDR1 as KGHDR and CDR2 as SFDVKD.

V usage is TRBV6-6 and J usage is TRBJ2-5, with D perhaps TRBD2 (5 bases). Germline CDR1 reads MNHNY; CDR2 reads SVGAGI (reference sequence). Trimming took 6 bases from V and 4 from J, leaving 15 bases between them. This CDR3 spans 14 amino acids. The CDR3 reads CASRGGGRRETQYF. In DNA, the CDR3 is TGTGCCAGCAGAGGAGGCGGTCGGCGAGAGACCCAGTACTTC.

The gene calls are TRBV20-1 and TRBJ2-3; D unresolved. This CDR3 is built from 14 residues. The ends were cut back, 4 bases at V and 3 bases at J, with 14 bases in the middle. Germline V gene lookup returns CDR1 DFQATT and CDR2 SNEGSKA (reference sequence). CDR3 protein: CSAIKLVTTDTQYF. CDR3 DNA sequence: TGCAGTGCTATTAAGCTGGTCACAACAGATACGCAGTATTTT.

The J gene is TRBJ2-7, the V gene TRBV19, with D possibly being TRBD1 or TRBD2 (6 bases each). The CDR3 spans 14 residues. The ends were cut back, 6 bases at V and 0 bases at J, with 12 bases in the middle. Germline CDR1 reads LNHDA; CDR2 reads SQIVND (reference sequence). CDR3 protein: CASRAGQNSYEQYF. In DNA form, the CDR3 reads TGTGCCAGTAGGGCGGGACAAAACTCCTACGAGCAGTACTTC.

The chain couples TRBV30 to TRBJ1-2; no clear D. V was shortened by 4 bases and J by 4 bases, with 7 bases between the two germline ends. Germline V gene data show CDR1 as GTSNPN and CDR2 as SVGIG (reference sequence). The CDR3 has 11 residues. CDR3 DNA sequence: TGTGCCTGGAACGACCCCTATGGCTACACCTTC. This codes for CAWNDPYGYTF.

The chain couples TRBV20-1 to TRBJ2-2, with a weak D call TRBD1 (5 bases). Germline V gene lookup returns CDR1 DFQATT and CDR2 SNEGSKA (reference sequence). CDR3 length equals 16 residues. V dropped 5 bases and J dropped 1 base, with 17 bases sitting between them. CDR3 residues: CSAQPRQILNTGELFF. The CDR3 nucleotides are TGCAGTGCTCAACCGCGACAGATACTGAACACCGGGGAGCTGTTTTTT.